The entry below gives a single T cell receptor beta chain sequence along with its context. Its cognate antigen is unknown. 13 Jbeta primers and 60 Vbeta primers were used for the PCR. Assay used: immunoSEQ multiplex PCR; TCRdb lists only in-frame clones, some missing. Altogether about 160,000 clones are present, 60% to 80% being singletons, with the ten largest covering about 0.93%. The CDR3 consists of 17 residues. This record belongs to a study of cytomegalovirus exposure and HLA in healthy donors. Whole-study findings and limits: HLA alleles were associated with 16,951 TCR beta sequences in a later analysis at 0.05 false discovery rate. Most CMV-associated TCR beta chains were later found to appear HLA-restricted.

This TCR was sampled from a woman aged 45-60 years in good health and CMV-seropositive. Material for sequencing was PBMCs. The chain uses TRBV12-2 and TRBJ2-7; the D segment call TRBD1 is taken from the table without a DNA check. TRBV12-2 is a recognized pseudogene. CDR3 sequence: CASRFRKGTGQTYEQYF. CDR3 coding DNA: TGTGCAAGTCGCTTCCGAAAAGGGACAGGGCAAACCTACGAGCAGTACTTC.